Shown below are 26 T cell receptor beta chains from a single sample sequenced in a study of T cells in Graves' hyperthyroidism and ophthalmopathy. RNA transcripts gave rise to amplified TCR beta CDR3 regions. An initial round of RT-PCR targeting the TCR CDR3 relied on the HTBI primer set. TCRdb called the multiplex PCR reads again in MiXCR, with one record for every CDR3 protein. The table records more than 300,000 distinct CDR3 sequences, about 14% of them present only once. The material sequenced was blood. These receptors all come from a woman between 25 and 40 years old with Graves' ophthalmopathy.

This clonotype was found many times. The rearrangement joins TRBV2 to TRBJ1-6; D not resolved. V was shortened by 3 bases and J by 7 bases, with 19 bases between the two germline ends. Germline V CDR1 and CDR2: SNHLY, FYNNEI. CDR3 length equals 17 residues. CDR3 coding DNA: TGTGCCAGCAGTGAGATTAATCCAGAGGAGGCGAATTCACCCCTCCACTTT. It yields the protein CASSEINPEEANSPLHF.

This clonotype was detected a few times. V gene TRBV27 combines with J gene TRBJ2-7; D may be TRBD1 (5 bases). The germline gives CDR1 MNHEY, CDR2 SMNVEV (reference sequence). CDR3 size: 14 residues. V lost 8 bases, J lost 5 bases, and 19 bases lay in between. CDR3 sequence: CASQIDSLEDEQYF. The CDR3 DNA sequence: TGTGCCAGCCAAATTGACAGCCTCGAGGACGAGCAGTACTTC.

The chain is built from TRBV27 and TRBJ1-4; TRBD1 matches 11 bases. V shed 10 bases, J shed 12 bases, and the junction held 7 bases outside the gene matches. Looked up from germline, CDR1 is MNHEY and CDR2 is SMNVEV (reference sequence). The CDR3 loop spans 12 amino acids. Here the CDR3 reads CATGQGASELFF. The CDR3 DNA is TGTGCCACAGGACAGGGGGCTTCGGAACTGTTTTTT.

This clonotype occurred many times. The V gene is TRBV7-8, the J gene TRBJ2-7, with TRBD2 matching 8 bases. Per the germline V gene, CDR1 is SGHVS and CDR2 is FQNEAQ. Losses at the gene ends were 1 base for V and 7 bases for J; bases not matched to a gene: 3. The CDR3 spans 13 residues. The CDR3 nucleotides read TGTGCCAGCAGCTTAGGGACTAGCTTTGAGCAGTACTTC. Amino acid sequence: CASSLGTSFEQYF. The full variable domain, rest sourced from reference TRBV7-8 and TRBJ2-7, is GAGVSQSPRYKVAKRGQDVALRCDPISGHVSLFWYQQALGQGPEFLTYFQNEAQLDKSGLPSDRFFAERPEGSVSTLKIQRTQQEDSAVYLCASSLGTSFEQYFGPGTRLTVT.

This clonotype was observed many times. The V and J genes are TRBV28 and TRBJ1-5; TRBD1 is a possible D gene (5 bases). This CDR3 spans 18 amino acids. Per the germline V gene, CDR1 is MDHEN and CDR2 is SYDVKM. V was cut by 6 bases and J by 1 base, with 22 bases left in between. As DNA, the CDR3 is TGTGCCAGCAGACGAAAAAGACAGCCCAGTGGGAGCAATCAGCCCCAGCATTTT. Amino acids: CASRRKRQPSGSNQPQHF.

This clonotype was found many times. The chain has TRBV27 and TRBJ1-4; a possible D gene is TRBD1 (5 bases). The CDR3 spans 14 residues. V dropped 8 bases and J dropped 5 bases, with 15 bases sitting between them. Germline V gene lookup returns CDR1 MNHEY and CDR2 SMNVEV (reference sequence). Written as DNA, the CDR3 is TGTGCCAGCCATCCGGGGGGTGCCAATGAAAAACTGTTTTTT. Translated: CASHPGGANEKLFF.

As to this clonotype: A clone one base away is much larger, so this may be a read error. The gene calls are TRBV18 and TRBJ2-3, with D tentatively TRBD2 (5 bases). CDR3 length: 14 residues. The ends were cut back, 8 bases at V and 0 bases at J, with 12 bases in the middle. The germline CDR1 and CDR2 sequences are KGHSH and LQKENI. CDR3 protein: CASAAGGSTDTQYF. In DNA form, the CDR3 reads TGTGCCAGCGCCGCAGGAGGCAGCACAGATACGCAGTATTTT.

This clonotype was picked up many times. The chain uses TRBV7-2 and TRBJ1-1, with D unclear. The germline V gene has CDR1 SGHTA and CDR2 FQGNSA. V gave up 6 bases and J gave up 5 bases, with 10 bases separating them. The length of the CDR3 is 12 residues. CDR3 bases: TGTGCCAGCAGGGGCGCGGGGACTGAAGCTTTCTTT. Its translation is CASRGAGTEAFF.

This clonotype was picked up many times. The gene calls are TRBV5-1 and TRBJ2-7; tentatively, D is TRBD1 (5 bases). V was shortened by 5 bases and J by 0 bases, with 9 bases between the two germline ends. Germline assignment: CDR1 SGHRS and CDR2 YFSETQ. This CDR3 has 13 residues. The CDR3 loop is CASRQVSSYEQYF. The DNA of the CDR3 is TGCGCCAGCAGACAGGTTAGCTCCTACGAGCAGTACTTC.

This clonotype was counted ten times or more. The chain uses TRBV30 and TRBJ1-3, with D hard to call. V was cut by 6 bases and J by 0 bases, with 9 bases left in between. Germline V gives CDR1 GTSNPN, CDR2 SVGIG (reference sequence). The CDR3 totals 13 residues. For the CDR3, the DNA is TGTGCCTGCCACGTAGACTCTGGAAACACCATATATTTT. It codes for CACHVDSGNTIYF.

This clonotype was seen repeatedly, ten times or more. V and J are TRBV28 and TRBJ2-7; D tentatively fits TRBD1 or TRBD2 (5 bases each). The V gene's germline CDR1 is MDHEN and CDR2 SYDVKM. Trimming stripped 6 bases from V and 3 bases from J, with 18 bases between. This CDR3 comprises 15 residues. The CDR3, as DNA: TGTGCCAGCAGCATTATGGGGACCAGCAGCTACGAGCAGTACTTC. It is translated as CASSIMGTSSYEQYF.

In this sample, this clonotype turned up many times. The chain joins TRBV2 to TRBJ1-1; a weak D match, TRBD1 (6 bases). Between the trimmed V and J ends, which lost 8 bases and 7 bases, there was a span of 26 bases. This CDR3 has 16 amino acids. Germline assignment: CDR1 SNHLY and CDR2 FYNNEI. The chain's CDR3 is CASDPLGGAQRREAFF. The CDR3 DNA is TGTGCCAGCGATCCCTTGGGGGGGGCACAGCGACGTGAAGCTTTCTTT.

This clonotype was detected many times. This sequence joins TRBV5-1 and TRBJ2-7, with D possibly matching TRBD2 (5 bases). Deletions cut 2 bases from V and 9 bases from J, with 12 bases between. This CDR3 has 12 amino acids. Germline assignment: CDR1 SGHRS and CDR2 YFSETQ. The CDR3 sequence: CASSLPGSSQYF. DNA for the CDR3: TGCGCCAGCAGCTTACCGGGGTCCTCGCAGTACTTC.

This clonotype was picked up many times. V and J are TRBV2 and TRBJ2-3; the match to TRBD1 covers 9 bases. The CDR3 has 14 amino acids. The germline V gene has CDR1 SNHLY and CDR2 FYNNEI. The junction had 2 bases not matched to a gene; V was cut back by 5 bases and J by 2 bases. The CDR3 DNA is TGTGCCAGCAGTAGGGACAGGGTCACAGATACGCAGTATTTT. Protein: CASSRDRVTDTQYF. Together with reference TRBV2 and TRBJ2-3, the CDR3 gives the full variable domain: EPEVTQTPSHQVTQMGQEVILRCVPISNHLYFYWYRQILGQKVEFLVSFYNNEISEKSEIFDDQFSVERPDGSNFTLKIRSTKLEDSAMYFCASSRDRVTDTQYFGPGTRLTVL.

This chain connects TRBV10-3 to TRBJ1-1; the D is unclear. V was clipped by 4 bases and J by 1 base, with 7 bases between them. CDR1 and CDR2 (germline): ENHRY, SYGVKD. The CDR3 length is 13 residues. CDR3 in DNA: TGTGCCATCAGTGGAACGGGGAACACTGAAGCTTTCTTT. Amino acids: CAISGTGNTEAFF.

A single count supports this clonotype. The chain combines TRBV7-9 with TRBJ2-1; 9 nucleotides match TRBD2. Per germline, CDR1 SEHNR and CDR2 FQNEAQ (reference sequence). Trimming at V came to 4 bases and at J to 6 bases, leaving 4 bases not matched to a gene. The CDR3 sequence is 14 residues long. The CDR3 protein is CASSSLLAGNEQFF. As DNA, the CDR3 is TGTGCCAGCAGCTCCCTACTAGCGGGCAATGAGCAGTTCTTC.

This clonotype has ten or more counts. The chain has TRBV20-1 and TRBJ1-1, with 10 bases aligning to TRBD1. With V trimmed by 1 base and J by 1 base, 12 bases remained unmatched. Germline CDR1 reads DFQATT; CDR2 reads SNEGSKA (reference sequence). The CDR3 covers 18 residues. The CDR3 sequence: CSARGIGDRGLGNTEAFF. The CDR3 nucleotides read TGCAGTGCTAGAGGTATTGGAGACAGGGGGCTCGGGAACACTGAAGCTTTCTTT.

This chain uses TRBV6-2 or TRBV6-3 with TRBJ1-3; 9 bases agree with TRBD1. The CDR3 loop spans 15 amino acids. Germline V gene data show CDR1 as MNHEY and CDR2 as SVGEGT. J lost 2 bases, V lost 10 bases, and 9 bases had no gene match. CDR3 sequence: CAKSNRGPTGNTIYF. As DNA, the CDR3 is TGTGCCAAATCGAACAGGGGGCCTACTGGAAACACCATATATTTT.

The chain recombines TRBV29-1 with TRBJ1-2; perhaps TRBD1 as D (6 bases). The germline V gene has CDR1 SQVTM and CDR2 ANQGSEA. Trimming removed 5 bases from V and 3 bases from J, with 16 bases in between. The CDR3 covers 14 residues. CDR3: CSVTFRQADYGYTF. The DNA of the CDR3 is TGCAGCGTTACGTTTAGACAGGCGGACTATGGCTACACCTTC.

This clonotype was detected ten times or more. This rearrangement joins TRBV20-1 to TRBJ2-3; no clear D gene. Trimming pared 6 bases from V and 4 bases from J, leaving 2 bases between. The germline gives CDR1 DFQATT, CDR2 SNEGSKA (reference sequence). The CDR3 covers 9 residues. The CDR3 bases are TGCAGTGCGCCAGATACGCAGTATTTT. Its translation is CSAPDTQYF.

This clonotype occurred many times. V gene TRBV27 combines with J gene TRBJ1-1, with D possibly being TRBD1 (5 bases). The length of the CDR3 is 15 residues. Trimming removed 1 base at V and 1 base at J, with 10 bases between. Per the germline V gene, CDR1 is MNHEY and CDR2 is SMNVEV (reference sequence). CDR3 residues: CASSLFRGENTEAFF. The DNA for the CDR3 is TGTGCCAGCAGTTTATTTAGGGGCGAGAACACTGAAGCTTTCTTT.

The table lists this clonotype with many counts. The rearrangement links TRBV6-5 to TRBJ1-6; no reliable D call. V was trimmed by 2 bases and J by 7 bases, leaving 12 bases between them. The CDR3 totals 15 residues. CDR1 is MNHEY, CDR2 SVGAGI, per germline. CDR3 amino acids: CASSYEAGLNSPLHF. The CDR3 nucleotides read TGTGCCAGCAGTTACGAAGCGGGGTTGAATTCACCCCTCCACTTT.

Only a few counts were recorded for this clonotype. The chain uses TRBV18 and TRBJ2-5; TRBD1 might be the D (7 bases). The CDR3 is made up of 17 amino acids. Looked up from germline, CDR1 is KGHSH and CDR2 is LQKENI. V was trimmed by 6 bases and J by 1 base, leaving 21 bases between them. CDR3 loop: CASSPFLDREVQETQYF. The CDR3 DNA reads TGTGCCAGCTCCCCCTTCCTAGACAGGGAGGTCCAAGAGACCCAGTACTTC.

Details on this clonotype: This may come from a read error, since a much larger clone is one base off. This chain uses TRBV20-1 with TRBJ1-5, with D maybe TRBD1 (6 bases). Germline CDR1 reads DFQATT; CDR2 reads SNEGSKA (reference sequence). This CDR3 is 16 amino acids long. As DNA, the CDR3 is TGCAGTGCTAGAGATCTGGGGAGGGGGATGAATCGGCCCCAGCATTTT. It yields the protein CSARDLGRGMNRPQHF.

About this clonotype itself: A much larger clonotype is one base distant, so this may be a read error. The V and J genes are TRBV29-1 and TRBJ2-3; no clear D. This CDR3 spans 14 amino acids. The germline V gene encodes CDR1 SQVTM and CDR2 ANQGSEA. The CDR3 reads CSVEDLDPTVTQYF. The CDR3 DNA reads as TGCAGCGTTGAAGATCTCGATCCCACAGTTACGCAGTATTTT.

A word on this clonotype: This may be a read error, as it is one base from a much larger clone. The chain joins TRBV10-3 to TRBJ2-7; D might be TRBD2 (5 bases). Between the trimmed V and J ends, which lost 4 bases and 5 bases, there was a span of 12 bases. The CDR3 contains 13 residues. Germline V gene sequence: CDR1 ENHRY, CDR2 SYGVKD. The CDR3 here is CAISVEGTHEQYF. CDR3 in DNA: TGTGCCATCAGTGTCGAGGGAACCCACGAGCAGTACTTC.